Following are 28 T cell receptor beta chains from one sample sequenced in a study of T cells in Graves' hyperthyroidism and ophthalmopathy. TCR beta CDR3 sequences were amplified from RNA transcripts. The primer set for the first-round RT-PCR of the TCR CDR3 was HTBI. Each CDR3 protein gets one entry after TCRdb re-called the multiplex PCR reads with MiXCR. Of about 570,000 distinct CDR3 sequences in the sample, around 42% are singletons; the top ten hold roughly 19%. The sample comprised peripheral blood or thyroid tissue (not recorded which). All receptors derive from an adult woman with Graves' disease, either hyperthyroidism or ophthalmopathy (not recorded which).

The chain is built from TRBV9 and TRBJ1-1; D gene ambiguous. Germline CDR1 is SGDLS and CDR2 is YYNGEE. This CDR3 spans 15 amino acids. Trimming shortened V by 5 bases and J by 2 bases, and 16 bases separated the two germline ends. The CDR3 region is CASRVDGVGNTEAFF. The CDR3 DNA reads as TGTGCCAGCAGGGTCGACGGTGTGGGAAACACTGAAGCTTTCTTT.

The table lists this clonotype with a few counts. The chain recombines TRBV7-9 with TRBJ2-7; TRBD2 agrees at 8 bases. Germline-derived CDR1 and CDR2 are SEHNR and FQNEAQ (reference sequence). The V and J ends lost 8 bases and 2 bases, in that order; junction bases with no gene match: 11. The CDR3 covers 15 residues. CDR3 in DNA: TGTGCCAGCTCACCAAATGTCGGGAGGGCCTACGAGCAGTACTTC. Translating it yields CASSPNVGRAYEQYF. Together with reference TRBV7-9 and TRBJ2-7, the CDR3 gives the full variable domain: DTGVSQNPRHKITKRGQNVTFRCDPISEHNRLYWYRQTLGQGPEFLTYFQNEAQLEKSRLLSDRFSAERPKGSFSTLEIQRTEQGDSAMYLCASSPNVGRAYEQYFGPGTRLTVT.

This clonotype was counted only a few times. Just one base apart from a much larger clone, this may be a read error. No conserved phenylalanine or tryptophan ends this CDR3, so it is likely a read error. The chain links TRBV6-4 to TRBJ2-7; no clear D. Germline-derived CDR1 and CDR2 are MRHNA and SNTAGT. The length of the CDR3 is 14 residues. DNA of the CDR3: TGTGCCAGCAGTTACTCGGACGGAGCCTACGAGCAGTACCTC. Translating gives CASSYSDGAYEQYL.

The gene calls are TRBV7-2 and TRBJ1-6; D unresolved. V dropped 5 bases and J dropped 10 bases, with 15 bases sitting between them. CDR1 and CDR2 (germline): SGHTA, FQGNSA. The CDR3 is made up of 14 amino acids. Here the CDR3 reads CASSLDAIISPLHF. The CDR3 DNA reads TGTGCCAGCAGCCTAGACGCCATCATATCACCCCTCCACTTT.

The chain couples TRBV7-4 to TRBJ2-5; TRBD1 matches at 7 bases. V shed 1 base, J shed 2 bases, and the junction held 16 bases outside the gene matches. CDR1 is SGHVT and CDR2 is SQSDAQ in the germline V gene. The CDR3 is 19 amino acids. CDR3 coding DNA: TGTGCCAGCAGCTTAGACAGGGGTTTGGACGCCCGACCTCAAGAGACCCAGTACTTC. Protein product: CASSLDRGLDARPQETQYF.

V usage is TRBV29-1 and J usage is TRBJ2-7; D may match TRBD1 or TRBD2 (6 bases each). Germline V gene data show CDR1 as SQVTM and CDR2 as ANQGSEA. The CDR3 runs 13 residues. Trimming took 7 bases from V and 2 from J, leaving 15 bases between them. In nucleotides, the CDR3 is TGCAGCGCGGGGGACAATCAAGCCTACGAGCAGTACTTC. Translation: CSAGDNQAYEQYF.

This clonotype was observed at least ten times. V usage is TRBV7-2 and J usage is TRBJ1-2; D perhaps matches TRBD1 (5 bases). Per germline, CDR1 SGHTA and CDR2 FQGNSA. The CDR3 extends over 14 amino acids. Trimming took 1 base from V and 5 from J, leaving 11 bases between them. The CDR3 nucleotides read TGTGCCAGCAGCTTAGTAGGGGCCGCTTATGGCTACACCTTC. Amino acid sequence: CASSLVGAAYGYTF.

This clonotype appeared many times. This rearrangement joins TRBV30 to TRBJ1-5, with D tentatively TRBD1 (5 bases). Germline lookup yields CDR1 GTSNPN and CDR2 SVGIG (reference sequence). The CDR3 extends over 14 amino acids. The germline V and J ends were trimmed by 0 bases and 6 bases, with 12 bases remaining between them. The CDR3 loop is CAWSVSGQGQPQHF. CDR3 bases: TGTGCCTGGAGTGTATCAGGGCAGGGTCAGCCCCAGCATTTT.

The chain is built from TRBV19 and TRBJ2-2, with 12 bases that match TRBD2. CDR1 is LNHDA and CDR2 is SQIVND in the germline V gene (reference sequence). V trimming: 4 bases; J trimming: 6 bases; junction bases outside the gene matches: 6. This CDR3 contains 16 residues. CDR3 nucleotides: TGTGCCAGTAGTACTAGACTAGCGGGAGCGCCCGGGGAGCTGTTTTTT. This codes for CASSTRLAGAPGELFF.

The gene calls are TRBV4-1 and TRBJ1-2, with D unclear. Between the trimmed V and J ends, which lost 4 bases and 12 bases, there was a span of 15 bases. The CDR3 covers 12 residues. Germline CDR1 reads MGHRA; CDR2 reads YSYEKL. Here the CDR3 reads CASSRRAGGNTF. DNA of the CDR3: TGCGCCAGCAGCCGGCGAGCGGGAGGAAACACCTTC.

The chain is built from TRBV5-1 and TRBJ1-2, with no clear D. Germline assignment: CDR1 SGHRS and CDR2 YFSETQ. Trimming removed 0 bases at V and 12 bases at J, with 12 bases between. This CDR3 spans 12 amino acids. CDR3: CASSLGAFGDTF. The CDR3 DNA follows: TGCGCCAGCAGCTTGGGGGCATTCGGTGACACCTTC.

Turning to this clonotype: A much more abundant neighbour one base away suggests this may be a read error. This likely comes from a read error, as the CDR3 has no conserved phenylalanine or tryptophan at its end. This chain connects TRBV12-5 to TRBJ2-5; the D gene is possibly TRBD1 (6 bases). Germline values: CDR1 LGHNT, CDR2 FRNRAP. The CDR3 sequence is 11 residues long. This chain's CDR3 is CARTQGETQYV. CDR3 nucleotides: TGTGCCCGGACCCAGGGGGAGACCCAGTACGTC.

This clonotype came up many times. This rearrangement joins TRBV11-2 to TRBJ1-2; D might be TRBD1 (6 bases). V dropped 5 bases and J dropped 2 bases, with 9 bases sitting between them. Germline CDR1 is SGHAT and CDR2 is FQNNGV. The CDR3 spans 13 residues. The CDR3: CASSRTGNYGYTF. The CDR3 DNA is TGTGCCAGCAGCCGAACAGGGAACTATGGCTACACCTTC.

This clonotype has at least ten counts. The V call is TRBV20-1, the J call TRBJ1-2, with a weak D call TRBD1 (5 bases). The germline CDR1 and CDR2 sequences are DFQATT and SNEGSKA (reference sequence). This CDR3 contains 14 residues. Trimming took 5 bases from V and 4 from J, leaving 17 bases between them. The CDR3 here is CSALVGRGAYGYTF. CDR3 nucleotides: TGCAGTGCTCTTGTCGGGAGGGGCGCCTATGGCTACACCTTC.

The chain carries TRBV4-1 and TRBJ1-2; D gene unclear. The CDR3 is 13 residues long. Germline V CDR1 and CDR2: MGHRA, YSYEKL. Trimming took off 1 base at V and 5 bases at J, with 8 bases between the two ends. Here the CDR3 reads CASSQVGGYGYTF. CDR3 sequence (DNA): TGCGCCAGCAGCCAAGTTGGTGGGTATGGCTACACCTTC.

V usage is TRBV15 and J usage is TRBJ2-5; TRBD1 matches at 10 bases. Germline CDR1 and CDR2: LNHNV and YYDKDF (reference sequence). With V trimmed by 5 bases and J by 5 bases, 11 bases remained unmatched. The CDR3 has 16 amino acids. The CDR3 reads CATSGVLGTGVETQYF. In nucleotides, the CDR3 is TGTGCCACCAGCGGAGTCTTGGGGACAGGGGTGGAGACCCAGTACTTC.

This clonotype has a count of ten or more. The chain couples TRBV20-1 to TRBJ2-2; 8 positions agree with TRBD2. The V gene's germline CDR1 is DFQATT and CDR2 SNEGSKA (reference sequence). CDR3 length: 16 residues. The trim removed 6 bases at V and 5 bases at J, leaving 14 bases unmatched. The CDR3: CSARIEAGVWTGELFF. Written as DNA, the CDR3 is TGCAGTGCGAGAATAGAAGCGGGAGTATGGACCGGGGAGCTGTTTTTT.

In its sample, this clonotype was seen many times. The V and J genes are TRBV2 and TRBJ2-5, with D tentatively TRBD1 (5 bases). Trimming pared 2 bases from V and 4 bases from J, leaving 17 bases between. The germline gives CDR1 SNHLY, CDR2 FYNNEI. CDR3 length equals 16 residues. The CDR3, as DNA: TGTGCCAGCAGTGAACCCCTCGGTAGGGGTCGAGAGACCCAGTACTTC. Translated, it gives CASSEPLGRGRETQYF.

This chain connects TRBV6-1 to TRBJ1-6, with TRBD1 matching 7 bases. The V gene end was trimmed by 6 bases and the J gene end by 9 bases; junction bases not matched to a gene: 11. Germline V gene data show CDR1 as MNHNS and CDR2 as SASEGT. This CDR3 is built from 15 residues. The CDR3 spells CASSVGTAGGSPLHF. CDR3 nucleotides: TGTGCCAGCAGCGTCGGGACAGCTGGAGGTTCACCCCTCCACTTT.

This clonotype was seen at least ten times. This chain joins TRBV6-1 and TRBJ1-5, with D perhaps TRBD1 (5 bases). Germline V gene sequence: CDR1 MNHNS, CDR2 SASEGT. The CDR3 runs to 13 residues. V was clipped by 6 bases and J by 1 base, with 7 bases between them. CDR3 sequence reads: CASRGGSNQPQHF. The CDR3 DNA sequence: TGTGCCAGCAGGGGGGGAAGCAATCAGCCCCAGCATTTT.

The chain recombines TRBV5-1 with TRBJ2-7, with 12 bases matching TRBD1. The germline gives CDR1 SGHRS, CDR2 YFSETQ. The junction had 4 bases not matched to a gene; V was cut back by 3 bases and J by 3 bases. CDR3 length: 15 residues. The CDR3 protein is CASSYGTGGFYEQYF. The CDR3 DNA is TGCGCCAGCAGCTACGGGACAGGGGGCTTCTACGAGCAGTACTTC.

The chain combines TRBV10-2 with TRBJ2-1; a weak D match, TRBD2 (5 bases). Germline lookup yields CDR1 WSHSY and CDR2 SAAADI. The CDR3 is 11 residues long. V lost 9 bases, J lost 8 bases, and 11 bases lay in between. Here the CDR3 DNA reads TGCGCCAGTCGTGAGGGCTATGAGCAGTTCTTC. The encoded protein is CASREGYEQFF.

This sequence joins TRBV20-1 and TRBJ1-5; 8 nucleotides agree with TRBD1. CDR1 DFQATT and CDR2 SNEGSKA come from the germline V gene (reference sequence). CDR3 length: 16 residues. V lost 5 bases, J lost 5 bases, and 14 bases stayed unmatched. The CDR3 spells CSAPRTGQGRHQPQHF. The DNA of the CDR3 is TGCAGTGCTCCGAGGACCGGACAGGGAAGGCATCAGCCCCAGCATTTT.

This clonotype was seen many times. The chain couples TRBV13 to TRBJ2-5; 15 bases map to TRBD2. Trimming took 5 bases from V and 2 from J; bases not matched to a gene: 3. The CDR3 extends over 16 amino acids. CDR1 PRHDT and CDR2 FYEKMQ come from the germline V gene (reference sequence). The CDR3 loop is CASSRGLAGGQETQYF. The DNA of the CDR3 is TGTGCCAGCAGCCGGGGACTAGCGGGAGGACAAGAGACCCAGTACTTC.

This clonotype was recorded many times. This chain uses TRBV4-1 with TRBJ2-7; 10 nucleotides align to TRBD2. The V segment lost 8 bases and the J segment 7 bases; nucleotides outside the gene matches: 11. The CDR3 sequence is 14 residues long. CDR1 is MGHRA, CDR2 YSYEKL, per germline. CDR3: CASGTSGMDEEQYF. CDR3 bases: TGCGCCAGCGGAACTAGCGGGATGGATGAGGAGCAGTACTTC.

Concerning this clonotype itself: Germline is not matched at one junction end, which may reflect a read error. The chain recombines TRBV10-3 with TRBJ1-2, with 8 bases identical to TRBD1. The CDR3 is 13 amino acids. Germline CDR1 ENHRY, CDR2 SYGVKD. The CDR3 DNA is TGTGCTATCAGTGAGGGCAGGGGGCATGGCTACATCTTC. Translated: CAISEGRGHGYIF.

The chain uses TRBV19 and TRBJ2-6; D tentatively fits TRBD1 or TRBD2 (5 bases each). This CDR3 region has 16 residues. Germline values: CDR1 LNHDA, CDR2 SQIVND (reference sequence). V lost 5 bases, J lost 4 bases, and 15 bases lay in between. For the CDR3, the DNA is TGTGCCAGTAGTCTCCGAGGGGAGTTCGGGGCCAACGTCCTGACTTTC. Translation: CASSLRGEFGANVLTF.

This clonotype was detected a few times. The chain joins TRBV6-1 to TRBJ1-1; perhaps TRBD1 as D (6 bases). Trimming took off 7 bases at V and 1 base at J, with 16 bases between the two ends. Per the germline V gene, CDR1 is MNHNS and CDR2 is SASEGT. This CDR3 has 15 amino acids. The CDR3 DNA reads as TGTGCCAGCACCAGAAGGGGGGCTAAGAACACTGAAGCTTTCTTT. It codes for CASTRRGAKNTEAFF.